This TCR beta chain is drawn from a study of blood T cell repertoires in COVID-19. For the study at large: PBMCs, B-cell-depleted T cells, or T cells provided the cDNA or gDNA that made up the material.

Germline V lookup: CDR1 KGHSH, CDR2 LQKENI. The CDR3 sequence is 16 residues long. J was trimmed by 6 bases and V by 4 bases; bases with no gene match: 12. Per the original methods: Reference gene primer amplification gave nucleated cell count estimates. This table comes from immunoSEQ multiplex PCR, and its TCRdb copy is limited to in-frame clones, with some not included. The V and J calls and clone size are taken from that table; D and trimming were inferred from the DNA. Of some 300,000 clones in the sample, 85% to 90% were seen once. The specimen was peripheral blood. This chain connects TRBV18 to TRBJ2-1; 7 positions agree with TRBD1. This receptor was obtained from a woman between 45 and 65 years old with COVID-19, enrolled during active disease. The CDR3 reads CASSQTSPGQTNEQFF. The CDR3 DNA reads as TGTGCCAGCTCACAAACGAGCCCGGGACAGACCAATGAGCAGTTCTTC.